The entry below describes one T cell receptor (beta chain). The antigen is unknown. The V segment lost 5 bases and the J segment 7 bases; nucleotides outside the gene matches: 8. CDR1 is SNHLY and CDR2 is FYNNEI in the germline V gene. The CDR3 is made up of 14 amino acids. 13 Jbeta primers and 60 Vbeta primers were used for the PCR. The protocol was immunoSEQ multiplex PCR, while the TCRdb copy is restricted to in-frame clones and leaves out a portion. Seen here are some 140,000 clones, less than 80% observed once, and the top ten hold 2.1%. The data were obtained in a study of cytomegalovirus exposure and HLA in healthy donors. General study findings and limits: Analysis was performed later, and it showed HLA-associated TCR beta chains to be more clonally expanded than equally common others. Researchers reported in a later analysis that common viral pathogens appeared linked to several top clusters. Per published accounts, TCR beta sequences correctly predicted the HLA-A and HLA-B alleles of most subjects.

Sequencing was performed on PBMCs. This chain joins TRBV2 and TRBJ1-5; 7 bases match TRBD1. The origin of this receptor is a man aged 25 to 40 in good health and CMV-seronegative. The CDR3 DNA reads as TGTGCCAGCAGTCGACAGGGCAATAGACAGCCCCAGCATTTT. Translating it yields CASSRQGNRQPQHF.